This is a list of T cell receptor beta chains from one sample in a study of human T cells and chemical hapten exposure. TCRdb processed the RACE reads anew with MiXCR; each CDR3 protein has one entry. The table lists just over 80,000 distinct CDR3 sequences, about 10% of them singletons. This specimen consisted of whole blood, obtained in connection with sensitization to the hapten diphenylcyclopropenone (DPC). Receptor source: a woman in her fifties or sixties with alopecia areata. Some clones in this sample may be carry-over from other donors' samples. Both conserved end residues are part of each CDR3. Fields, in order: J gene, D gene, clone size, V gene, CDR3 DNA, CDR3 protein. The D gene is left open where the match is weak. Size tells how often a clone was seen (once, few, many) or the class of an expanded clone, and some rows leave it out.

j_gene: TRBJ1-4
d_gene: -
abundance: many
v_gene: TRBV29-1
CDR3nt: TGCAGCGTGACAAGGGGGGCGACTAATGAAAAACTGTTTTTT
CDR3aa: CSVTRGATNEKLFF

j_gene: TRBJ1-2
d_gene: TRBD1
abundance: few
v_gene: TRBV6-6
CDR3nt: TGTGCCAGCAGTCCTGCCGGGACAGACTTTTTCTATGGCTACACCTTC
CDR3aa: CASSPAGTDFFYGYTF

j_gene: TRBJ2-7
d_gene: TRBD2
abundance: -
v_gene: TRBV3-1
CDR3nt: TGTGCCAGCAGCTCACTAGCGGGAAGCTCCTACGAGCAGTACTTC
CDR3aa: CASSSLAGSSYEQYF

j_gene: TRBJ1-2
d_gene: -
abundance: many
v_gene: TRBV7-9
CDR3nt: TGTGCCAGCAAGTCCACGGGGAAACATGGCTACACCTTC
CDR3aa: CASKSTGKHGYTF

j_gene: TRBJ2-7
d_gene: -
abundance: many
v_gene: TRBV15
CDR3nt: TGTGCCACCAGCAGAGGAGGAAGCTCCTACGAGCAGTACTTC
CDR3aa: CATSRGGSSYEQYF

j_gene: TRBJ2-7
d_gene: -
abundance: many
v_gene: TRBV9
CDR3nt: TGTGCCAGCAGCGCTTATAGCGGTAGCTCCTACGAGCAGTACTTC
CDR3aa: CASSAYSGSSYEQYF

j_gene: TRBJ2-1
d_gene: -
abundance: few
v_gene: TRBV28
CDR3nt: TGTGCCAGCAGTGCAGCCACCGTACAGCTTTACAATGAGCAGTTCTTC
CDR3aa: CASSAATVQLYNEQFF

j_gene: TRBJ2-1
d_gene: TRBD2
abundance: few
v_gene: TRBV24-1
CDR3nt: TGTGCCACCAGTGACGCTAATAGCGGGGGGAATGACAATGAGCAGTTCTTC
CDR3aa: CATSDANSGGNDNEQFF

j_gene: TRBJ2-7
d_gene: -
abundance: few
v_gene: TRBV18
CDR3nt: TGTGCCAGCTCACCAATCAAGGCTCGGGCAGCCTACGAGCAGTACTTC
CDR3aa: CASSPIKARAAYEQYF

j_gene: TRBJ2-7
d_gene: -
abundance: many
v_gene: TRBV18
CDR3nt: TGTGCCAGCTCATCCAAGACTTGGAGAGGCCCAGACCCTCCGGACGAGCAGTACTTC
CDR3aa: CASSSKTWRGPDPPDEQYF

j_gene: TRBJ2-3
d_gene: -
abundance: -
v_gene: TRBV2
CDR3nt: TGTGCCAGCAGTGATTACGGACTTTACACAGATACGCAGTATTTT
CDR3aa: CASSDYGLYTDTQYF

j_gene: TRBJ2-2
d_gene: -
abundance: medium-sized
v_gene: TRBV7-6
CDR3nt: TGTGCCAGCAGCTTGGGGGTCGGGGAGCTGTTTTTT
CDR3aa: CASSLGVGELFF

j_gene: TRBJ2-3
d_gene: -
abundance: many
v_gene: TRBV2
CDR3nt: TGTGCCAGCAGTGGACTGATGAGTAGCACAGATACGCAGTATTTT
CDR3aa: CASSGLMSSTDTQYF

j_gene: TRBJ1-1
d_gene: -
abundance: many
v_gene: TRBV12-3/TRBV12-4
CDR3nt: TGTGCCAGCAGTGTTACAGGGAACACTGAAGCTTTCTTT
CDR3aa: CASSVTGNTEAFF

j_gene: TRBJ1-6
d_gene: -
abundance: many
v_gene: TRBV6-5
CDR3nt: TGTGCCAGCAGTCCGAACTCCCACAGGCCGCTTAATTCACCCCTCCACTTT
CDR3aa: CASSPNSHRPLNSPLHF

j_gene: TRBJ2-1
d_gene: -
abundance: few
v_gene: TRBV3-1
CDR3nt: TGTGCCAGCAGCCGTTACGGGACGGGGACGTTTAAGGAGCAGTTCTTC
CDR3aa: CASSRYGTGTFKEQFF

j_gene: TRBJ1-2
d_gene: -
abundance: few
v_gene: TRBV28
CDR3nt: TGTGCCAGCAGTCCCCTCATTACAGGAATGGGGTATGGCTACACCTTC
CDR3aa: CASSPLITGMGYGYTF

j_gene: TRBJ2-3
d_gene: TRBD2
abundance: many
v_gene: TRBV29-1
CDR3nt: TGCAGCGTAGATGGGATACTAGCGGGCCTCACAGATACGCAGTATTTT
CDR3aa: CSVDGILAGLTDTQYF

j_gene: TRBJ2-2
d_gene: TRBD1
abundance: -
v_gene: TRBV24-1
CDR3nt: TGTGCCACCAGTAGGGGACAGGGGAACTTAGGGGAGCTGTTTTTT
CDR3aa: CATSRGQGNLGELFF

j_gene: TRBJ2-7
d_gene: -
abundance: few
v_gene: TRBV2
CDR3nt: TGTGCCAGCACCCTATCCCTCCAGGTCTACGAGCAGTACTTC
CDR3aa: CASTLSLQVYEQYF

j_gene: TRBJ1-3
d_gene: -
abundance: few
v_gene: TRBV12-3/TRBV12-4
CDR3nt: TGTGCCAGCAGTTTCAGCCAGCCAGGAAACACCATATATTTT
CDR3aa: CASSFSQPGNTIYF

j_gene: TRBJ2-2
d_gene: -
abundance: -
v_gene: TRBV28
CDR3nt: TGTGCCAGTAGACCGAACACCGGGGAGCTGTTTTTT
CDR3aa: CASRPNTGELFF

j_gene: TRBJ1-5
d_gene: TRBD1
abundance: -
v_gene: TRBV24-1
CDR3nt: TGTGCCACCAGTTCGGGACAGCTCAATCAGCCCCAGCATTTT
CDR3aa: CATSSGQLNQPQHF

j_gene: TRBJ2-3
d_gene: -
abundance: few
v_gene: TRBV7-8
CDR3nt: TGTGCCAGCAGCTTAGACGGGACGGTAGATACGCAGTATTTT
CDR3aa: CASSLDGTVDTQYF

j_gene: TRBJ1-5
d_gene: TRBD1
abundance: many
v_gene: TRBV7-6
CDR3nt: TGTGCCAGCAGCTTAGGAGGGGGCGATCAGCCCCAGCATTTT
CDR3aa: CASSLGGGDQPQHF

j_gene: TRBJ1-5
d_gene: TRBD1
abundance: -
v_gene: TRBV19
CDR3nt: TGTGCCAGTACCCCAAGGACAGGGCGATATAGCAATCAGCCCCAGCATTTT
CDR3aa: CASTPRTGRYSNQPQHF

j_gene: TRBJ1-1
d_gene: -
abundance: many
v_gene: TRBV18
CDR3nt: TGTGCCAGCCCTCGTACAGGGTCTGAAGCTTTCTTT
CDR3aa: CASPRTGSEAFF

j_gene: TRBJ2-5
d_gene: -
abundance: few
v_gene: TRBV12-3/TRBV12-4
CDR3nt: TGTGCCAGCAGTACCATCTCCTGGTACCAAGAGACCCAGTACTTC
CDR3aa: CASSTISWYQETQYF

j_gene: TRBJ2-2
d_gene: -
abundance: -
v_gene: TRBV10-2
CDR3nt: TGCGCCAGCATCCGGCGATCGAACACCGGGGAGCTGTTTTTT
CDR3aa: CASIRRSNTGELFF

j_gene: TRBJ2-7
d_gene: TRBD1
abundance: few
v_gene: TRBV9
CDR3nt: TGTGCCAGCAGCGTAGTGGGGACAGGGACTGTCGAGCAGTACTTC
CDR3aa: CASSVVGTGTVEQYF

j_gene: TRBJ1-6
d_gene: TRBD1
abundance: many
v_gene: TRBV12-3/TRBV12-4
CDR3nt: TGTGCCACCGGACAGGGTCGGAGTTCACCCCTCCACTTT
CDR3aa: CATGQGRSSPLHF

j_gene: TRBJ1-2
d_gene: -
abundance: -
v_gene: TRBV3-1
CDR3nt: TGTGCCAGCAGTCAAGGGACGAACTATGGCTACACCTTC
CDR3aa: CASSQGTNYGYTF

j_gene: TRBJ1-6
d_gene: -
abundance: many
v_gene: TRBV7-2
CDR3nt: TGTGCCAGCAGCCCCCGGGACGGCTATAATTCACCCCTCCACTTT
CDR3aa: CASSPRDGYNSPLHF

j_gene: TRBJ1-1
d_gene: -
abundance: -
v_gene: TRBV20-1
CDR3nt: TGCAGTGCTAGGCCCCGGACGGTTGGGAACACTGAAGCTTTCTTT
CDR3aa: CSARPRTVGNTEAFF

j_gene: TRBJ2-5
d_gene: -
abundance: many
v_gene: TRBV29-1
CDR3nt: TGCAGCGTTGACCCCTGGATGGGGGGCCAAGAGACCCAGTACTTC
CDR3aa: CSVDPWMGGQETQYF